This TCR beta chain was obtained from a study of cytomegalovirus exposure and HLA in healthy donors. Looking at the study overall: A subsequent analysis stated that the 120 validation repertoires were run on the same platform as the roughly 700 first-cohort repertoires. Whole-study findings and limits: It was reportedly the case that the classifier diagnosed cytomegalovirus status with high specificity and sensitivity. Among TCR beta chains, those listed as cytomegalovirus-associated numbered some 160.

CDR1 LNHDA and CDR2 SQIVND come from the germline V gene (reference sequence). This CDR3 comprises 17 residues. V lost 5 bases, J lost 6 bases, and 9 bases stayed unmatched. Assay used: immunoSEQ multiplex PCR; TCRdb lists only in-frame clones, some missing. The sample has 120,000 to 150,000 clones; approximately 86% are singletons. To note about this clone: What it recognizes is unknown.

This TCR derives from a man aged 18 to 30 in good health and CMV-seropositive. The specimen was PBMCs. The chain has TRBV19 and TRBJ2-1, with 14 positions matching TRBD2. The CDR3 coding sequence is TGTGCCAGTAGTCCACTACGGGGACTAGCGGGGGTCAATGAGCAGTTCTTC. It translates to CASSPLRGLAGVNEQFF.